This is a list of T cell receptor beta chains from one sample in a study of OX40 agonist ivuxolimab in advanced cancers. This table comes from immunoSEQ multiplex PCR, and its TCRdb copy is limited to in-frame clones, with some not included. Of tens of thousands of clones listed, about 89% were seen once; the top ten hold 3.8%. The sequencing used CD4+ or CD8+ T cells sorted from blood, collected in a trial of the OX40 agonist ivuxolimab. The receptors derive from an adult with an advanced solid tumor such as melanoma, head and neck, liver or kidney cancer. CDR3s include the opening cysteine and the closing phenylalanine or tryptophan. D genes are given only for firm matches. Clone sizes are given selectively: once, few, many, or a class where the clone is expanded.

clone_size: medium-sized
j_call: TRBJ1-2
d_call: -
v_call: TRBV15
cdr3_nt: TGTGCCACCAGCAGAGAGGAGGGGGATGGCTACACCTTC
cdr3_aa: CATSREEGDGYTF

clone_size: -
j_call: TRBJ2-2
d_call: TRBD2
v_call: TRBV5-1
cdr3_nt: TGCGCCAGCCGACTAGCGGGATCAGCCGGGGAGCTGTTTTTT
cdr3_aa: CASRLAGSAGELFF

clone_size: -
j_call: TRBJ2-1
d_call: -
v_call: TRBV4-3
cdr3_nt: TGCGCCAGCAGCCAAGATCAAGGGCTAGGGTACAATGAGCAGTTCTTC
cdr3_aa: CASSQDQGLGYNEQFF

clone_size: few
j_call: TRBJ2-7
d_call: TRBD2
v_call: TRBV4-3
cdr3_nt: TGCGCCAGCAGCCAAGGGTGGCGGGGGTCCTACGAGCAGTACTTC
cdr3_aa: CASSQGWRGSYEQYF

clone_size: -
j_call: TRBJ2-1
d_call: -
v_call: TRBV27
cdr3_nt: TGTGCCAGCAGTTTAGGCTTATACAATGAGCAGTTCTTC
cdr3_aa: CASSLGLYNEQFF

clone_size: few
j_call: TRBJ1-1
d_call: TRBD1
v_call: TRBV10-1
cdr3_nt: TGCGCCAGCAGGACAGGGAAAAACACTGAAGCTTTCTTT
cdr3_aa: CASRTGKNTEAFF

clone_size: -
j_call: TRBJ1-1
d_call: TRBD1
v_call: TRBV2
cdr3_nt: TGTGCCAGCAGACAGGGGATCACTGAAGCTTTCTTT
cdr3_aa: CASRQGITEAFF

clone_size: -
j_call: TRBJ1-2
d_call: -
v_call: TRBV21-1
cdr3_nt: TGTGCCAGCAGCAAGACACCTCCGGGCACCTTC
cdr3_aa: CASSKTPPGTF

clone_size: few
j_call: TRBJ1-1
d_call: -
v_call: TRBV28
cdr3_nt: TGTGCCAGCAGACCACCAGGGGCGACCGAAGCTTTCTTT
cdr3_aa: CASRPPGATEAFF

clone_size: once
j_call: TRBJ2-1
d_call: -
v_call: TRBV4-3
cdr3_nt: TGCGCCAGCAGCCAGATCCCTCGGGATGAGCAGTTCTTC
cdr3_aa: CASSQIPRDEQFF

clone_size: -
j_call: TRBJ2-3
d_call: -
v_call: TRBV27
cdr3_nt: TGTGCCAGCAGTCCGCTTGGGGATACGCAGTATTTT
cdr3_aa: CASSPLGDTQYF

clone_size: -
j_call: TRBJ2-7
d_call: -
v_call: TRBV4-1
cdr3_nt: TGCGCCAGCAGCCAGATGGGGACCTACGAGCAGTACTTC
cdr3_aa: CASSQMGTYEQYF

clone_size: -
j_call: TRBJ2-1
d_call: TRBD2
v_call: TRBV4-1
cdr3_nt: TGCGCCAGCAGCCAAGGGGTCCTAGCGGGAGCTTTTAATGAGCAGTTCTTC
cdr3_aa: CASSQGVLAGAFNEQFF

clone_size: -
j_call: TRBJ1-1
d_call: -
v_call: TRBV6-5
cdr3_nt: TGTGCCAGCAGTTACTCGAAAAACAGACTGAACACTGAAGCTTTCTTT
cdr3_aa: CASSYSKNRLNTEAFF

clone_size: -
j_call: TRBJ2-1
d_call: -
v_call: TRBV7-9
cdr3_nt: TGTGCCAGCAGCCCAGAGGGACAATCCTACAATGAGCAGTTCTTC
cdr3_aa: CASSPEGQSYNEQFF

clone_size: -
j_call: TRBJ2-1
d_call: TRBD2
v_call: TRBV19
cdr3_nt: TGTGCCAGTAGTACGCCCGGGGGGGGACTAGCGGGAGGGTCCAGCTCCTACAATGAGCAGTTCTTC
cdr3_aa: CASSTPGGGLAGGSSSYNEQFF

clone_size: -
j_call: TRBJ1-3
d_call: -
v_call: TRBV5-6
cdr3_nt: TGTGCCAGCAGTATCGGAAACTCTGGAAACACCATATATTTT
cdr3_aa: CASSIGNSGNTIYF

clone_size: once
j_call: TRBJ2-1
d_call: TRBD2
v_call: TRBV19
cdr3_nt: TGTGCCAGTAGCCTAGCGGGAGGTCTCGGAGAGCAGTTCTTC
cdr3_aa: CASSLAGGLGEQFF

clone_size: -
j_call: TRBJ2-7
d_call: TRBD2
v_call: TRBV27
cdr3_nt: TGTGCCAGCAGTGCAGGACTAGTAAGAGACGAGCAGTACTTC
cdr3_aa: CASSAGLVRDEQYF

clone_size: few
j_call: TRBJ1-1
d_call: -
v_call: TRBV4-1
cdr3_nt: TGCGCCAGCAGCCAGGTCGACCTGAACACTGAAGCTTTCTTT
cdr3_aa: CASSQVDLNTEAFF

clone_size: -
j_call: TRBJ2-3
d_call: TRBD2
v_call: TRBV19
cdr3_nt: TGTGCCAGTAGGCCCCTAGCGGCTAGCACAGATACGCAGTATTTT
cdr3_aa: CASRPLAASTDTQYF

clone_size: -
j_call: TRBJ2-3
d_call: TRBD1
v_call: TRBV5-8
cdr3_nt: TGTGCCAGCAGTTACGGACAGGGGCCAGATACGCAGTATTTT
cdr3_aa: CASSYGQGPDTQYF

clone_size: -
j_call: TRBJ2-2
d_call: TRBD1
v_call: TRBV7-9
cdr3_nt: TGTGCCAGCAGCTCGACAGGGTCGACCGGGGAGCTGTTTTTT
cdr3_aa: CASSSTGSTGELFF

clone_size: -
j_call: TRBJ1-2
d_call: -
v_call: TRBV13
cdr3_nt: TGTGCCAGCAGCCCCGAAACACAGGGTGGGGATGGCTACACCTTC
cdr3_aa: CASSPETQGGDGYTF

clone_size: -
j_call: TRBJ1-1
d_call: -
v_call: TRBV18
cdr3_nt: TGTGCCAGCTCAAGGGAGGGAGGACGGTGGACTGAAGCTTTCTTT
cdr3_aa: CASSREGGRWTEAFF

clone_size: -
j_call: TRBJ1-2
d_call: -
v_call: TRBV2
cdr3_nt: TGTGCCAGCGGAGAGACAGGATATTCGGGCTACACCTTC
cdr3_aa: CASGETGYSGYTF

clone_size: -
j_call: TRBJ2-1
d_call: -
v_call: TRBV7-6
cdr3_nt: TGTGCCAGCAGCTTAGAGGCGGCCGGATCCTACAATGAGCAGTTCTTC
cdr3_aa: CASSLEAAGSYNEQFF

clone_size: -
j_call: TRBJ2-7
d_call: TRBD1
v_call: TRBV6-6
cdr3_nt: TGTGCCAGCAGCGGGACAGGGGACGAGCAGTACTTC
cdr3_aa: CASSGTGDEQYF

clone_size: -
j_call: TRBJ2-7
d_call: TRBD1
v_call: TRBV27
cdr3_nt: TGTGCCAGCAGTACGGACAGGGGTGGGGAGCAGTACTTC
cdr3_aa: CASSTDRGGEQYF

clone_size: -
j_call: TRBJ2-7
d_call: -
v_call: TRBV7-9
cdr3_nt: TGTGCCAGCAGCTTAGGGCTGGGGGGACAGACCTACGAGCAGTACTTC
cdr3_aa: CASSLGLGGQTYEQYF

clone_size: -
j_call: TRBJ1-4
d_call: -
v_call: TRBV28
cdr3_nt: TGTGCCAGCAGTTCCCAGACAGGAGTAAATGAAAAACTGTTTTTT
cdr3_aa: CASSSQTGVNEKLFF

clone_size: -
j_call: TRBJ1-1
d_call: -
v_call: TRBV10-3
cdr3_nt: TGTGCCATCAGTGAGTCGGAGCATTACACTGAAGCTTTCTTT
cdr3_aa: CAISESEHYTEAFF

clone_size: -
j_call: TRBJ2-1
d_call: TRBD2
v_call: TRBV14
cdr3_nt: TGTGCCAGCAGCTTATGGGAGCGGGGAATCAATGAGCAGTTCTTC
cdr3_aa: CASSLWERGINEQFF

clone_size: medium-sized
j_call: TRBJ2-7
d_call: -
v_call: TRBV4-3
cdr3_nt: TGCGCCAGCAGCCAAGGGACCGGTCGGTACGAGCAGTACTTC
cdr3_aa: CASSQGTGRYEQYF

clone_size: -
j_call: TRBJ2-7
d_call: TRBD1
v_call: TRBV18
cdr3_nt: TGTGCCAGCTCACCTGGGACAGGGCGTCTCTACGAGCAGTACTTC
cdr3_aa: CASSPGTGRLYEQYF

clone_size: -
j_call: TRBJ2-1
d_call: TRBD1
v_call: TRBV28
cdr3_nt: TGTGCCAGCAGTGCCGACAGGGATGGGAATGAGCAGTTCTTC
cdr3_aa: CASSADRDGNEQFF

clone_size: -
j_call: TRBJ2-3
d_call: -
v_call: TRBV7-9
cdr3_nt: TGTGCCAGCAGCATAGTTGGCACAGATACGCAGTATTTT
cdr3_aa: CASSIVGTDTQYF

clone_size: -
j_call: TRBJ2-1
d_call: TRBD1
v_call: TRBV5-6
cdr3_nt: TGTGCCAGCAGCTCGAGGACAGGTACCTACAATGAGCAGTTCTTC
cdr3_aa: CASSSRTGTYNEQFF

clone_size: -
j_call: TRBJ2-7
d_call: -
v_call: TRBV7-2
cdr3_nt: TGTGCCAGCAGCTTAGCGCGAACAACAAGTCACGAGCAGTACTTC
cdr3_aa: CASSLARTTSHEQYF

clone_size: -
j_call: TRBJ1-2
d_call: TRBD1
v_call: TRBV7-9
cdr3_nt: TGTGCCAGCAGCGAAGGGACAGGGGTAGGCTACACCTTC
cdr3_aa: CASSEGTGVGYTF

clone_size: -
j_call: TRBJ2-7
d_call: TRBD2
v_call: TRBV6-1
cdr3_nt: TGTGCCAGCAGTACCCTAGCGGGAGGGCCCTACGAGCAGTACTTC
cdr3_aa: CASSTLAGGPYEQYF

clone_size: -
j_call: TRBJ2-7
d_call: TRBD1
v_call: TRBV28
cdr3_nt: TGTGCCAGCAGTTTCAGACAGGGGGACTCGGAGCAGTACTTC
cdr3_aa: CASSFRQGDSEQYF

clone_size: -
j_call: TRBJ2-1
d_call: TRBD1
v_call: TRBV4-1
cdr3_nt: TGCGCCAGCAGCCAAGACGGTTTGGGACAGGGGCCCTACAATGAGCAGTTCTTC
cdr3_aa: CASSQDGLGQGPYNEQFF

clone_size: once
j_call: TRBJ2-3
d_call: -
v_call: TRBV6-5
cdr3_nt: TGTGCCAGCAGTTACCTGGAGGGCCTGATAGATACGCAGTATTTT
cdr3_aa: CASSYLEGLIDTQYF

clone_size: -
j_call: TRBJ1-2
d_call: -
v_call: TRBV6-5
cdr3_nt: TGTGCCAGCAGTTACTCGGGACGAAGCTACACCTTC
cdr3_aa: CASSYSGRSYTF

clone_size: -
j_call: TRBJ2-7
d_call: -
v_call: TRBV19
cdr3_nt: TGTGCCAGTAGTATAGACGACACAGCCTACGAGCAGTACTTC
cdr3_aa: CASSIDDTAYEQYF

clone_size: -
j_call: TRBJ1-5
d_call: -
v_call: TRBV19
cdr3_nt: TGTGCCAGTAGTATAGTCGCCGGGGGCGGTCAGCCCCAGCATTTT
cdr3_aa: CASSIVAGGGQPQHF

clone_size: -
j_call: TRBJ2-5
d_call: TRBD1
v_call: TRBV28
cdr3_nt: TGTGCCAGCAGTACCGACAGGGGTCCAGAGACCCAGTACTTC
cdr3_aa: CASSTDRGPETQYF

clone_size: -
j_call: TRBJ2-1
d_call: -
v_call: TRBV4-3
cdr3_nt: TGCGCCAGCAGCCAATTCGGCAACCACAATGAGCAGTTCTTC
cdr3_aa: CASSQFGNHNEQFF

clone_size: -
j_call: TRBJ1-1
d_call: -
v_call: TRBV6-5
cdr3_nt: TGTGCCAGCAGTTACTCCGAGGGGAACACTGAAGCTTTCTTT
cdr3_aa: CASSYSEGNTEAFF

clone_size: -
j_call: TRBJ2-2
d_call: -
v_call: TRBV6-1
cdr3_nt: TGTGCCAGCAGTGAAATTAGGGGGGGGCACACCGGGGAGCTGTTTTTT
cdr3_aa: CASSEIRGGHTGELFF

clone_size: -
j_call: TRBJ2-7
d_call: -
v_call: TRBV6-5
cdr3_nt: TGTGCCAGCAGTTACTCGGAGGAACTTGAGCAGTACTTC
cdr3_aa: CASSYSEELEQYF

clone_size: once
j_call: TRBJ2-5
d_call: -
v_call: TRBV5-1
cdr3_nt: TGCGCCAGCAGCTTCGGAGAGACCCAGTACTTC
cdr3_aa: CASSFGETQYF

clone_size: -
j_call: TRBJ2-1
d_call: -
v_call: TRBV9
cdr3_nt: TGTGCCAGCAGCGCGGATGACGGTGAGCAGTTCTTC
cdr3_aa: CASSADDGEQFF

clone_size: -
j_call: TRBJ2-3
d_call: -
v_call: TRBV6-5
cdr3_nt: TGTGCCAGCAGTTATGGCTCCACAGATACGCAGTATTTT
cdr3_aa: CASSYGSTDTQYF

clone_size: few
j_call: TRBJ1-1
d_call: -
v_call: TRBV5-6
cdr3_nt: TGTGCCAGCAGCTCATTGGGCGTGGAAGCTTTCTTT
cdr3_aa: CASSSLGVEAFF

clone_size: once
j_call: TRBJ2-5
d_call: -
v_call: TRBV7-2
cdr3_nt: TGTGCCAGCAGCCGGGTGGAGACCCAGTACTTC
cdr3_aa: CASSRVETQYF

clone_size: -
j_call: TRBJ1-1
d_call: TRBD1
v_call: TRBV5-6
cdr3_nt: TGTGCCAGCAGCTATGCCGGGACAGGGGACACTGAAGCTTTCTTT
cdr3_aa: CASSYAGTGDTEAFF

clone_size: once
j_call: TRBJ2-7
d_call: -
v_call: TRBV4-2
cdr3_nt: TGTGCCAACAGCCAAGAGGTCCAGGCGCCAGGGAGCTCCTACGAGCAGTACTTC
cdr3_aa: CANSQEVQAPGSSYEQYF

clone_size: -
j_call: TRBJ2-7
d_call: TRBD2
v_call: TRBV19
cdr3_nt: TGTGCCACCTCTAGACTAGCGGGAGAGGACGAGCAGTACTTC
cdr3_aa: CATSRLAGEDEQYF